This TCR beta chain originates from a study of cytomegalovirus exposure and HLA in healthy donors. Study at large: The study placed about 81% of its roughly 430 genotyped donors in the Caucasian-associated ancestry cluster.

Whole-study findings and limits: A few of the chains that were CMV-associated were confirmed in vitro to be specific for CMV antigens.

Turning to this clone: The antigen is undetermined. Compared with germline, one end of the junction differs, possibly owing to a read error.

The CDR3 is 17 residues long. The V gene's germline CDR1 is MGHDK and CDR2 SYGVNS. PCR amplification relied on 60 Vbeta primers (plus 13 Jbeta primers). Using immunoSEQ multiplex PCR, the repertoire was profiled, and TCRdb retains in-frame clones only, with some absent. The sample has about 150,000 clones, roughly 77% seen once. This TCR came from a human donor in good health. The chain carries TRBV25-1 and TRBJ2-6, with D possibly TRBD1 on 5 matching bases. Sequencing was carried out using PBMCs. The CDR3 protein is CASSEAPRTGGANVLPF. DNA for the CDR3: TGTGCCAGCAGTGAAGCCCCTCGGACGGGTGGGGCCAACGTCCTGCCTTTC. Full variable domain (outside the CDR3, taken from reference TRBV25-1 and TRBJ2-6): EADIYQTPRYLVIGTGKKITLECSQTMGHDKMYWYQQDPGMELHLIHYSYGVNSTEKGDLSSESTVSRIRTEHFPLTLESARPSHTSQYLCASSEAPRTGGANVLPFGAGSRLTVL.